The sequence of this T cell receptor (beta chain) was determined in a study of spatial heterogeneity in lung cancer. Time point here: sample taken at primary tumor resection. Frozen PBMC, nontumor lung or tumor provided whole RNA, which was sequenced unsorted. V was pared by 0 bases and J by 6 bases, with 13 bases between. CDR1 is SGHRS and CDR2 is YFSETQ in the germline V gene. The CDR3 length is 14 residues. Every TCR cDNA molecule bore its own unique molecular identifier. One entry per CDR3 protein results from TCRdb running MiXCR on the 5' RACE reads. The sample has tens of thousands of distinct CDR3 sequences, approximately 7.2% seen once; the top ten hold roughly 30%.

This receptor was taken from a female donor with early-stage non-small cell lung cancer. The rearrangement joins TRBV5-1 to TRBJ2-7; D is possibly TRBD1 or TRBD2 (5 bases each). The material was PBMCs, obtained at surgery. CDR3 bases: TGCGCCAGCAGCTTGGCCATACCGGGGCCCGAGCAGTACTTC. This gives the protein CASSLAIPGPEQYF.